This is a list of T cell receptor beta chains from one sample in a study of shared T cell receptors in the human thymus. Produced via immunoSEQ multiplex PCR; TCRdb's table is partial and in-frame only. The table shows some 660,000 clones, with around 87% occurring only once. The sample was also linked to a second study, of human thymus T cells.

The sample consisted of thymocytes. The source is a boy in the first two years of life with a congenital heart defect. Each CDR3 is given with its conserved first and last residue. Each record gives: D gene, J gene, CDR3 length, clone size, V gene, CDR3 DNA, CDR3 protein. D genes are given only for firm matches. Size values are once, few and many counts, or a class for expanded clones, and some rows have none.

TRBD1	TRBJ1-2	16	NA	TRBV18	TGTGCCAGCTCACCTTACAGGACAGGTTCTAACTATGGCTACACCTTC	CASSPYRTGSNYGYTF
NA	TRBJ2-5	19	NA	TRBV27	TGTGCCAGCAGAGCGGAAAAAGAGCTAGGGAGATCGTACCAAGAGACCCAGTACTTC	CASRAEKELGRSYQETQYF
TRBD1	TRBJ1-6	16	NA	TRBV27	TGTGCCAGCAGCGAGGGGGTAGGGACAGAGAATTCACCCCTCCACTTT	CASSEGVGTENSPLHF
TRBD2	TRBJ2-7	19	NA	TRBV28	TGTGCCAGCAGTTTTCAGGGACTAGCGTCCGGAGGGTACTCCTACGAGCAGTACTTC	CASSFQGLASGGYSYEQYF
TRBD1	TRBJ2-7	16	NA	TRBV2	TGTGCCAGCAGTGAAGGCCCCCGGGACAGACACTACGAGCAGTACTTC	CASSEGPRDRHYEQYF
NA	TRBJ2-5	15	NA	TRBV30	TGTGCCTGGAGTCTCTCGCAGACAATAAAAGAGACCCAGTACTTC	CAWSLSQTIKETQYF
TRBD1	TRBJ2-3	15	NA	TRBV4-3	TGCGCCAGCAGCCAGAGAACAGGGGGCACAGATACGCAGTATTTT	CASSQRTGGTDTQYF
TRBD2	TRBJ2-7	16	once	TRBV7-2	TGTGCCAGCAGCCCGGGGAAGGCTAGCGGGGTCTACGAGCAGTACTTC	CASSPGKASGVYEQYF
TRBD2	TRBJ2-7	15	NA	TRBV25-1	TGTGCCAGCAGTGGCCGGGTACTAGCGGGAGACGAGCAGTACTTC	CASSGRVLAGDEQYF
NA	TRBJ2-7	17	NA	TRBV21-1	TGTGCCAGCAGCAAAGAGGTGCTGCGGGACAGAGCCTACGAGCAGTACTTC	CASSKEVLRDRAYEQYF